This TCR beta chain appears in the sequencing data of a study of cytotoxic CD8 clonotypes in ibrutinib-treated CLL. Study-wide background: Across the patients, approximately 10 were relapsed/refractory, about 15 treatment-naive and roughly 18 IGHV unmutated. Findings and limits, study-wide: Whereas clonality rose at ibrutinib response, it declined toward baseline at progression.

The CDR3 has 17 residues. The germline gives CDR1 MDHEN, CDR2 SYDVKM. V was pared by 5 bases and J by 2 bases, with 15 bases of the junction left unmatched. Profiling relied on immunoSEQ multiplex PCR, and the TCRdb table lists in-frame clones only, not all of them. The table shows some 170,000 clones, with around nine tenths occurring only once. Library input was about 2.2 micrograms of DNA from cryopreserved PBMCs. With regard to this clone: Its antigen is unknown.

The material sequenced was PBMCs, taken at disease progression, from a patient treated with ibrutinib. The receptor was derived from a human donor with chronic lymphocytic leukemia. This rearrangement joins TRBV28 to TRBJ2-7; 7 positions match TRBD1. CDR3 region: CASSPGKLGQPPYEQYF. In nucleotides, the CDR3 is TGTGCCAGCAGTCCCGGGAAGTTGGGACAGCCTCCCTACGAGCAGTACTTC.